The 19 T cell receptor beta chains below come from one sample, sequenced in a study of T cell repertoires in cytomegalovirus infection. One entry per CDR3 protein results from TCRdb running MiXCR on the reads. Of under 350,000 distinct CDR3 sequences in the sample, about 9.1% were seen once. Source material: PBMCs. The receptor source for this set is a human donor in good health (CMV status not recorded). Some clones in this sample may be carry-over from other donors' samples.

The chain recombines TRBV6-2 or TRBV6-3 with TRBJ2-7; TRBD2 aligns across 7 bases. This CDR3 is built from 12 residues. Germline V gene data show CDR1 as MNHEY and CDR2 as SVGEGT. Trimming removed 6 bases from V and 3 bases from J; junction bases left unmatched: 2. The CDR3 DNA follows: TGTGCCAGCAGCCGGGGGGTCTACGAGCAGTACGTC. Residues: CASSRGVYEQYV.

In its sample, this clonotype was seen a few times. The V and J genes are TRBV29-1 and TRBJ2-7; 7 nucleotides match TRBD2. Germline lookup yields CDR1 SQVTM and CDR2 ANQGSEA. CDR3 size: 14 residues. The trim removed 6 bases at V and 2 bases at J, leaving 10 bases unmatched. The CDR3 nucleotides read TGCAGCGTCGCCTCCGGAGCGGGGACCTACGAGCAGTACTTC. As protein: CSVASGAGTYEQYF.

This clonotype was seen once. A much larger clone sits a single nucleotide away, making a read error possible. This sequence joins TRBV6-2 or TRBV6-3 and TRBJ1-5, with TRBD1 identical over 8 bases. The CDR3 spans 15 residues. Germline values: CDR1 MNHEY, CDR2 SVGEGT. J gave up 3 bases and V 2 bases, and 3 bases lay outside the gene matches. Here the CDR3 reads CASSYGTGDNQPQHF. The CDR3, as DNA: TGTGCCAGCAGTTACGGGACAGGCGACAATCAGCCCCAGCATTTT.

The rearrangement uses TRBV23-1 and TRBJ2-7; D unclear. TRBV23-1 is classed as an ORF, of uncertain function. The CDR3 spans 13 residues. V dropped 4 bases and J dropped 2 bases, with 9 bases sitting between them. The CDR3 sequence is CASSPSVPYEQYV. The CDR3 coding sequence is TGCGCCAGCAGTCCGTCCGTACCCTACGAGCAGTACGTC.

This clonotype appeared many times. The genes are TRBV19 and TRBJ1-5; 9 nucleotides line up with TRBD1. Germline CDR1 is LNHDA and CDR2 is SQIVND (reference sequence). After removal of 9 bases from V and 0 bases from J, the junction contained 6 bases not matched to a gene. This CDR3 has 15 amino acids. The CDR3 nucleotides are TGTGCCAGCCGAAGGGACAGGGCTAGCAATCAGCCCCAGCATTTT. It specifies CASRRDRASNQPQHF.

This clonotype was counted ten times or more. V is TRBV14 and J is TRBJ1-5, with D possibly being TRBD1 (5 bases). This CDR3 contains 13 residues. Germline assignment: CDR1 SGHDN and CDR2 FVKESK. The V gene lost 3 bases and the J gene lost 4 bases, with 7 bases spanning the gap. CDR3 sequence (DNA): TGTGCCAGCAGCCAGGGACGGAATCAGCCCCAGCATTTT. This gives the protein CASSQGRNQPQHF.

This clonotype has just a few counts. The chain employs TRBV6-5 and TRBJ1-2; D is uncertain. The CDR3 runs to 13 residues. Looked up from germline, CDR1 is MNHEY and CDR2 is SVGAGI. Trimming removed 2 bases from V and 6 bases from J, with 10 bases in between. CDR3: CASSYSGVDGYTF. The DNA for the CDR3 is TGTGCCAGCAGTTACAGCGGAGTTGATGGCTACACCTTC.

This clonotype was detected ten times or more. The rearrangement links TRBV7-9 to TRBJ2-1; TRBD1 or TRBD2 may be the D gene (6 bases each). Between the trimmed V and J ends, which lost 1 base and 5 bases, there was a span of 12 bases. CDR3 size: 15 residues. CDR1 is SEHNR and CDR2 is FQNEAQ in the germline V gene (reference sequence). This chain's CDR3 is CASSLVWGAHNEQFF. The CDR3 region has the DNA TGTGCCAGCAGCTTAGTTTGGGGGGCCCACAATGAGCAGTTCTTC.

The chain employs TRBV29-1 and TRBJ1-5; 7 bases map to TRBD1. Germline trimming cut 5 bases from V and 0 bases from J; bases unmatched to any gene: 4. The CDR3 loop spans 14 amino acids. Germline V gene data show CDR1 as SQVTM and CDR2 as ANQGSEA. The CDR3 loop is CSVPQGSSNQPQHF. The CDR3 DNA follows: TGCAGCGTTCCACAGGGGTCTAGCAATCAGCCCCAGCATTTT.

The chain has TRBV5-1 and TRBJ2-5, with a weak D call TRBD1 (6 bases). Trimming stripped 4 bases from V and 5 bases from J, with 18 bases between. CDR1 SGHRS and CDR2 YFSETQ come from the germline V gene. This CDR3 has 15 residues. In nucleotides, the CDR3 is TGCGCCAGCAGCGTTCAGGGGCGAGTGGGGGAGACCCAGTACTTC. This gives the protein CASSVQGRVGETQYF.

This clonotype was observed a few times. The J gene is TRBJ2-4, the V gene TRBV29-1, with 9 bases identical to TRBD1. The CDR3 sequence is 13 residues long. Germline V gives CDR1 SQVTM, CDR2 ANQGSEA. J was trimmed by 4 bases and V by 4 bases; bases with no gene match: 2. The CDR3 DNA reads as TGCAGCGTTGGAGGGACAGGGAAAAACATTCAGTACTTC. This gives the protein CSVGGTGKNIQYF.

This clonotype has at least ten counts. The rearrangement joins TRBV7-2 to TRBJ2-2; D perhaps matches TRBD1 (6 bases). Germline-derived CDR1 and CDR2 are SGHTA and FQGNSA. The CDR3 has 15 amino acids. V was clipped by 1 base and J by 7 bases, with 13 bases between them. The CDR3 is CASSLGAGTNGELFF. The CDR3 DNA follows: TGTGCCAGCAGCTTAGGAGCAGGGACAAACGGGGAGCTGTTTTTT.

Worth noting for this clonotype: A much more abundant neighbour one base away suggests this may be a read error. The CDR3 carries no conserved terminal phenylalanine or tryptophan, so it likely arises from a read error. The J gene is TRBJ2-7, the V gene TRBV5-3; D could derive from TRBD1 or TRBD2 (6 bases each). TRBV5-3 is annotated as an ORF whose role is uncertain. The CDR3 runs to 16 residues. The chain's CDR3 is CASSLGAGGRSYEQYY. CDR3 nucleotide sequence: TGTGCCAGCAGCTTGGGCGCCGGGGGCCGCTCCTACGAGCAGTACTAC.

Ten or more counts support this clonotype. The genes are TRBV12-3 or TRBV12-4 and TRBJ2-1; perhaps TRBD1 as D (6 bases). The V end was cut by 6 bases, the J end by 6 bases, with 9 bases between. This CDR3 spans 12 amino acids. The CDR3 DNA follows: TGTGCCAGCAGCATGACAGGCAATGAGCAGTTCTTC. Its protein product is CASSMTGNEQFF.

This clonotype has at least ten counts. CDR3 bases: TGTGCCAGCAGCTCCAGGGCGACTAACTATGGCTACACCTTC. This codes for CASSSRATNYGYTF. The chain couples TRBV7-2 to TRBJ1-2, with D tentatively TRBD1 (5 bases). The V end was cut by 4 bases, the J end by 0 bases, with 9 bases between. The CDR3 loop spans 14 amino acids. Germline V gives CDR1 SGHTA, CDR2 FQGNSA.

This clonotype has a count of ten or more. This chain joins TRBV7-2 and TRBJ1-2; TRBD1 agrees at 7 bases. Germline-derived CDR1 and CDR2 are SGHTA and FQGNSA. The V gene end was trimmed by 0 bases and the J gene end by 7 bases; junction bases not matched to a gene: 5. The CDR3 consists of 14 residues. The CDR3 spells CASSLAGQAVGYTF. CDR3 DNA sequence: TGTGCCAGCAGCTTAGCCGGACAGGCGGTTGGCTACACCTTC. The variable domain in full, with the rest retrieved from reference TRBV7-2 and TRBJ1-2, is GAGVSQSPSNKVTEKGKDVELRCDPISGHTALYWYRQSLGQGLEFLIYFQGNSAPDKSGLPSDRFSAERTGGSVSTLTIQRTQQEDSAVYLCASSLAGQAVGYTFGSGTRLTVV.

This chain joins TRBV19 and TRBJ1-1; 9 positions agree with TRBD1. The CDR3 extends over 16 amino acids. Germline V gene lookup returns CDR1 LNHDA and CDR2 SQIVND (reference sequence). The junction had 10 bases not matched to a gene; V was cut back by 4 bases and J by 4 bases. The CDR3 region is CASSTGTGSRSTEAFF. The CDR3 region has the DNA TGTGCCAGTAGTACCGGGACAGGGAGCAGGAGCACTGAAGCTTTCTTT.

This clonotype has a count of ten or more. The chain uses TRBV7-6 and TRBJ1-4, with D hard to call. The CDR3 covers 15 residues. The germline V gene encodes CDR1 SGHVS and CDR2 FNYEAQ. Trimming shortened V by 6 bases and J by 0 bases, and 11 bases separated the two germline ends. The DNA for the CDR3 is TGTGCCAGCAGGCTTACCGGGACAACTAATGAAAAACTGTTTTTT. Translation: CASRLTGTTNEKLFF.

Worth noting for this clonotype: Since a much larger clone is just one base distant, this may be a read error. As the CDR3 is not closed by the conserved phenylalanine or tryptophan, this likely results from a read error. The CDR3 region has the DNA TGCAGTGCTAGAGGATTGGGACTTGGGGACCAAGAGACCCAGTACTCC. Protein: CSARGLGLGDQETQYS. The genes are TRBV20-1 and TRBJ2-5; D is perhaps TRBD2 (6 bases). Trimming left V 1 base short and J 0 bases short, with 15 bases between. The CDR3 has 16 amino acids. In germline, CDR1 is DFQATT, CDR2 SNEGSKA (reference sequence).